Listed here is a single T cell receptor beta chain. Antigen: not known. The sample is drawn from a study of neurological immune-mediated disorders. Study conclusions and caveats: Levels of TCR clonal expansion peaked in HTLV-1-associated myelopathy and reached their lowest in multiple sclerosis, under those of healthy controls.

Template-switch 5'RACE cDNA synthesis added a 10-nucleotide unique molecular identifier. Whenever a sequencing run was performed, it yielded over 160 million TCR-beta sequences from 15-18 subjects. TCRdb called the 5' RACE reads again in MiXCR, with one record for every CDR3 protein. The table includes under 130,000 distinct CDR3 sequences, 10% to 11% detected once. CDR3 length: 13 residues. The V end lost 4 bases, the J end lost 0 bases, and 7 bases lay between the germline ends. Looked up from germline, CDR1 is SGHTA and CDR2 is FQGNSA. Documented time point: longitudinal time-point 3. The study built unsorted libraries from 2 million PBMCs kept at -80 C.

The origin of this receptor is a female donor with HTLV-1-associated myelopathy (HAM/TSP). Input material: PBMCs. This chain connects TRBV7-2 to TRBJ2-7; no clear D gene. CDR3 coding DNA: TGTGCCAGCAGCTCAAGGAGCTCCTACGAGCAGTACTTC. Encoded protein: CASSSRSSYEQYF.